These 20 T cell receptor beta chains were all obtained from the same sample, sequenced in a study of tumor-infiltrating lymphocytes in localized non-small cell lung cancer (dated by TCRdb to the early 2020s). Libraries were built with the immunoSEQ multiplex PCR assay. The table was pulled from immuneACCESS by TCRdb, which kept in-frame rearrangements only. Such tables lose some clones; where checked, under half of the loss comes from unresolved V genes, and the rest has no known cause. The sample includes 9,500 to 10,000 clones, with around 70% observed a single time. The ten most abundant clones make up about a fifth of the sample. The sample comprised lung tumor tissue. These receptor sequences come from a human donor with non-small cell lung cancer.

V usage is TRBV4-1 and J usage is TRBJ1-6; D gene unclear. Germline values: CDR1 MGHRA, CDR2 YSYEKL. This CDR3 is 15 amino acids long. V dropped 3 bases and J dropped 6 bases, with 12 bases sitting between them. The CDR3 DNA reads as TGCGCCAGCAGCCAGTCAGGCATGGGTAATTCACCCCTCCACTTT. It encodes CASSQSGMGNSPLHF.

Concerning this clone itself: The junction and the germline gene differ at one end; a read error may be behind it. V is TRBV14 and J is TRBJ2-7, with unresolved D. The CDR3 extends over 13 amino acids. Looked up from germline, CDR1 is SGHDN and CDR2 is FVKESK. The CDR3 loop reads CASSQVSARLLDF. The DNA of the CDR3 is TGTGCCAGCAGCCAAGTTTCAGCCCGTCTATTGGACTTC.

This clone was seen a few times. The rearrangement links TRBV30 to TRBJ1-1; 7 bases fit TRBD1. The CDR3 loop spans 11 amino acids. The trim removed 3 bases at V and 10 bases at J, leaving 5 bases unmatched. Germline assignment: CDR1 GTSNPN and CDR2 SVGIG (reference sequence). The CDR3 loop reads CAWSTGQLAFF. The DNA for the CDR3 is TGTGCCTGGAGCACGGGACAGCTAGCTTTCTTT.

The J gene is TRBJ2-7, the V gene TRBV5-4; 9 nucleotides match TRBD1. CDR3 size: 14 residues. CDR1 SGHNT and CDR2 YYREEE come from the germline V gene (reference sequence). J lost 5 bases, V lost 4 bases, and 7 bases had no gene match. The CDR3, as DNA: TGTGCCAGCAGCCGGGACAGGGCCCCTAACGAGCAGTACTTC. Protein sequence: CASSRDRAPNEQYF.

The chain has TRBV4-1 and TRBJ1-4; D remains unclear. Germline V gives CDR1 MGHRA, CDR2 YSYEKL. CDR3 length: 14 amino acids. With 0 bases removed from V and 11 bases from J, the gap between germline ends came to 13 bases. The CDR3 region has the DNA TGCGCCAGCAGCCAAGAAATTATGATGAGGAAACTGTTTTTT. It specifies CASSQEIMMRKLFF.

This chain uses TRBV7-2 with TRBJ2-7; tentatively, D is TRBD1 (6 bases). This CDR3 is 15 amino acids long. CDR1 and CDR2 from the germline V gene are SGHTA and FQGNSA. V was cut by 0 bases and J by 5 bases, with 14 bases left in between. The DNA for the CDR3 is TGTGCCAGCAGCTTAGCGGGACACTTACCCAACGAGCAGTACTTC. Its protein product is CASSLAGHLPNEQYF.

The count of this clone is one. The V gene is TRBV5-1, the J gene TRBJ2-1; 13 nucleotides align to TRBD2. CDR1 and CDR2 from the germline V gene are SGHRS and YFSETQ. V dropped 4 bases and J dropped 7; count of bases not matched to a gene: 5. The CDR3 has 15 residues. The CDR3 DNA follows: TGCGCCAGCAGCGTTGCACTAGCGGGGGGGAATGAGCAGTTCTTC. This sequence encodes CASSVALAGGNEQFF.

Only a few counts were recorded for this clone. J is TRBJ2-2 and V is TRBV6-6, with a possible D match to TRBD1 (6 bases). CDR3 length: 16 amino acids. Germline values: CDR1 MNHNY, CDR2 SVGAGI (reference sequence). Trimming removed 6 bases at V and 6 bases at J, with 20 bases between. The CDR3 DNA follows: TGTGCCAGCAGCCCGACAGGCCGAGGGGGTTCCGGGGAGCTGTTTTTT. It codes for CASSPTGRGGSGELFF.

V gene TRBV15 combines with J gene TRBJ1-1, with no clear D. V dropped 0 bases and J dropped 10 bases, with 9 bases sitting between them. This CDR3 is built from 12 residues. In germline, CDR1 is LNHNV, CDR2 YYDKDF (reference sequence). The DNA of the CDR3 is TGTGCCACCAGCAGAGATGTATTGGCAGCTTTCTTT. Translated, it gives CATSRDVLAAFF.

This clone has a single count. The chain is built from TRBV2 and TRBJ1-2; D gene unclear. CDR1 SNHLY and CDR2 FYNNEI come from the germline V gene. Between the trimmed V and J ends, which lost 2 bases and 0 bases, there was a span of 10 bases. The CDR3 is 15 residues long. The CDR3 region has the DNA TGTGCCAGCAGTGAAACCCCCCAAGCTAACTATGGCTACACCTTC. Its translation: CASSETPQANYGYTF.

This clone was detected only a few times. This chain uses TRBV6-1 with TRBJ2-2; 9 nucleotides agree with TRBD1. Trimming cost V 4 bases and J 5 bases; bases outside gene matches: 5. CDR3 length: 15 residues. Germline V gives CDR1 MNHNS, CDR2 SASEGT. The CDR3: CASSVRDRVTGELFF. The CDR3 DNA reads as TGTGCCAGCAGTGTCCGGGACAGGGTGACCGGGGAGCTGTTTTTT.

This rearrangement joins TRBV2 to TRBJ1-2; D uncertain. The V gene's germline CDR1 is SNHLY and CDR2 FYNNEI. CDR3 size: 15 residues. Trimming took off 0 bases at V and 2 bases at J, with 10 bases between the two ends. The CDR3 coding sequence is TGTGCCAGCAGTGAAGCTTTCGGGGAGAACTATGGCTACACCTTC. Protein: CASSEAFGENYGYTF. Variable domain in full (rest from reference TRBV2 and TRBJ1-2): EPEVTQTPSHQVTQMGQEVILRCVPISNHLYFYWYRQILGQKVEFLVSFYNNEISEKSEIFDDQFSVERPDGSNFTLKIRSTKLEDSAMYFCASSEAFGENYGYTFGSGTRLTVV.

This chain links TRBV6-5 with TRBJ1-6, with no clear D. The V gene lost 7 bases and the J gene lost 6 bases, with 13 bases spanning the gap. CDR1 is MNHEY and CDR2 is SVGAGI in the germline V gene. The length of the CDR3 is 14 residues. The CDR3 here is CASTKGVPNSPLHF. The CDR3 coding sequence is TGTGCCAGCACCAAGGGAGTGCCTAATTCACCCCTCCACTTT.

The chain employs TRBV30 and TRBJ1-1; D is undetermined. CDR3 size: 13 residues. Trimming stripped 0 bases from V and 0 bases from J, with 5 bases between. Germline values: CDR1 GTSNPN, CDR2 SVGIG (reference sequence). CDR3 DNA: TGTGCCTGGAGTGTGAAACTGAACACTGAAGCTTTCTTT. This encodes CAWSVKLNTEAFF. The full variable domain, rest sourced from reference TRBV30 and TRBJ1-1, is SQTIHQWPATLVQPVGSPLSLECTVEGTSNPNLYWYRQAAGRGLQLLFYSVGIGQISSEVPQNLSASRPQDRQFILSSKKLLLSDSGFYLCAWSVKLNTEAFFGQGTRLTVV.

The rearrangement joins TRBV7-2 to TRBJ1-2; D remains ambiguous. V was pared by 5 bases and J by 0 bases, with 13 bases between. The germline V gene has CDR1 SGHTA and CDR2 FQGNSA. The CDR3 runs 15 residues. DNA of the CDR3: TGTGCCAGCAGCATCCAGATCAGGACTAACTATGGCTACACCTTC. Amino acid sequence: CASSIQIRTNYGYTF.

This clone was detected a few times. The CDR3 nucleotides are TGTGCCAGCGAGCCTTATAAAGGACAGGGCTACGAGCAGTACTTC. It codes for CASEPYKGQGYEQYF. This chain connects TRBV6-1 to TRBJ2-7; 8 bases match TRBD1. Trimming took 8 bases from V and 3 from J; bases not matched to a gene: 12. The CDR3 has 15 residues. Germline-derived CDR1 and CDR2 are MNHNS and SASEGT.

This clone was seen only a few times. The rearrangement joins TRBV6-6 to TRBJ1-1; D might be TRBD1 (5 bases). CDR3 length: 12 residues. Germline loops: CDR1 MNHNY, CDR2 SVGAGI (reference sequence). V lost 8 bases, J lost 1 base, and 8 bases lay in between. The CDR3 region is CASGHSNTEAFF. The CDR3 DNA reads as TGTGCCAGCGGACATTCGAACACTGAAGCTTTCTTT.

The chain joins TRBV15 to TRBJ1-5, with D unclear. Germline values: CDR1 LNHNV, CDR2 YYDKDF (reference sequence). V shed 2 bases and J shed 11 bases, with 13 bases lying between them. This CDR3 is built from 13 residues. The CDR3 region has the DNA TGTGCCACCAGCAGAAGTTTGTGGTCAGCCCAGCATTTT. It specifies CATSRSLWSAQHF.

The chain combines TRBV18 with TRBJ2-1, with 7 positions matching TRBD1. The V gene's germline CDR1 is KGHSH and CDR2 LQKENI. This CDR3 comprises 15 residues. V shed 3 bases, J shed 5 bases, and the junction held 7 bases outside the gene matches. CDR3 nucleotides: TGTGCCAGCTCACCCCCGGGACAGTCCCACAATGAGCAGTTCTTC. The encoded protein is CASSPPGQSHNEQFF.

This clone came up a few times. The J gene is TRBJ1-3, the V gene TRBV2; 9 nucleotides align to TRBD1. Losses at the gene ends were 6 bases for V and 0 bases for J; bases not matched to a gene: 12. Looked up from germline, CDR1 is SNHLY and CDR2 is FYNNEI. The CDR3 extends over 18 amino acids. Written as DNA, the CDR3 is TGTGCCAGCAGACCACACAGGGGGCGATCCCTCTCTGGAAACACCATATATTTT. It yields the protein CASRPHRGRSLSGNTIYF. The variable domain in full, completed from reference TRBV2 and TRBJ1-3, reads EPEVTQTPSHQVTQMGQEVILRCVPISNHLYFYWYRQILGQKVEFLVSFYNNEISEKSEIFDDQFSVERPDGSNFTLKIRSTKLEDSAMYFCASRPHRGRSLSGNTIYFGEGSWLTVV.